This record looks at one T cell receptor beta chain sequence and its context. This entry comes from a study of blood T cell repertoires in COVID-19. The V gene's germline CDR1 is SQVTM and CDR2 ANQGSEA. The CDR3 totals 14 residues. V lost 5 bases and J lost 5, with 16 bases in between. Some clones are missing from TCRdb's copy, which holds only in-frame ones; the method was immunoSEQ multiplex PCR. The sample has about 130,000 clones; roughly four fifths are singletons. This TCR derives from a human donor in a cohort sampled during active COVID-19. The chain has TRBV29-1 and TRBJ2-1; perhaps TRBD2 as D (6 bases). Material for sequencing was peripheral blood. The CDR3 sequence: CSVIESSGHNEQFF. The CDR3 DNA sequence: TGCAGCGTTATCGAGAGTAGCGGCCACAATGAGCAGTTCTTC.